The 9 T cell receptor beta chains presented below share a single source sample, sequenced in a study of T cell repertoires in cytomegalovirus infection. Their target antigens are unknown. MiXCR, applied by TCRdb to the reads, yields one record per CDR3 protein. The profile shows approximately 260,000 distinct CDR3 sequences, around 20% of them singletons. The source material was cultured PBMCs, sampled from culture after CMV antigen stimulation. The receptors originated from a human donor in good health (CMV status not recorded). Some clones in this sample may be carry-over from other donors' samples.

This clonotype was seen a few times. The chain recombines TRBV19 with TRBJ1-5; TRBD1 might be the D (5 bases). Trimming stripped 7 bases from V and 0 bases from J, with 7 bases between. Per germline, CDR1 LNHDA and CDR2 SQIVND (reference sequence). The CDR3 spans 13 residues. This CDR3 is CASMDNSNQPQHF. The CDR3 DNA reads TGTGCCAGTATGGACAATAGCAATCAGCCCCAGCATTTT.

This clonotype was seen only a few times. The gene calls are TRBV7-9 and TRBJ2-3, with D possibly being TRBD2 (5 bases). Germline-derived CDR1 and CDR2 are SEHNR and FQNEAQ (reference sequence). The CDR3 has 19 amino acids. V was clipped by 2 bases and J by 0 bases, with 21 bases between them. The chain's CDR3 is CASSLLSRDWETSTDTQYF. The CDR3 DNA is TGTGCCAGCAGCTTACTGTCTCGGGATTGGGAGACTAGCACAGATACGCAGTATTTT.

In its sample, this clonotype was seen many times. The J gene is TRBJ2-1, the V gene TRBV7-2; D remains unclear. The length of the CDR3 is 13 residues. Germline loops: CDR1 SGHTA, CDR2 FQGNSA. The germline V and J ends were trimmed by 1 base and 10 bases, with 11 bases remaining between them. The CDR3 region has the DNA TGTGCCAGCAGCTTAGGAGAGACGAGGGAGCAGTTCTTC. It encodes CASSLGETREQFF.

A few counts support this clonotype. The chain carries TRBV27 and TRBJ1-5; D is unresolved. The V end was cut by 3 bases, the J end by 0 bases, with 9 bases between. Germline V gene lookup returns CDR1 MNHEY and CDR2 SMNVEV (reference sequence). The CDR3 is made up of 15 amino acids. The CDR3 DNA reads TGTGCCAGCAGTTTTGCACCTTATAGCAATCAGCCCCAGCATTTT. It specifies CASSFAPYSNQPQHF.

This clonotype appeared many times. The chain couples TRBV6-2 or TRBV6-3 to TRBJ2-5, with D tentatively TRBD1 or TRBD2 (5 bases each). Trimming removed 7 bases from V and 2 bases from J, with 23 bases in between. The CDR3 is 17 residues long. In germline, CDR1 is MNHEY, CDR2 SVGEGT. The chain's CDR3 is CASTKGTGTTRQETQYF. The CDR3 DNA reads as TGTGCCAGCACGAAAGGCACCGGGACCACCCGGCAAGAGACCCAGTACTTC.

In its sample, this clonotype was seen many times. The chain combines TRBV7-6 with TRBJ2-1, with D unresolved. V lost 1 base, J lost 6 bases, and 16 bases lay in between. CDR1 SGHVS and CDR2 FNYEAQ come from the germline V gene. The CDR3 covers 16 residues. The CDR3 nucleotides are TGTGCCAGCAGCTTAGAAGTCGGTCCCCCTCGCAATGAGCAGTTCTTC. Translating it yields CASSLEVGPPRNEQFF.

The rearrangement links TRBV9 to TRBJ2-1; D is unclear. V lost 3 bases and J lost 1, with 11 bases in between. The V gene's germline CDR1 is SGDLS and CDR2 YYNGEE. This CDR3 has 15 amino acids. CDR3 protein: CASSGDLGSYNEQFF. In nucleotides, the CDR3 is TGTGCCAGCAGCGGAGATCTAGGATCCTACAATGAGCAGTTCTTC.

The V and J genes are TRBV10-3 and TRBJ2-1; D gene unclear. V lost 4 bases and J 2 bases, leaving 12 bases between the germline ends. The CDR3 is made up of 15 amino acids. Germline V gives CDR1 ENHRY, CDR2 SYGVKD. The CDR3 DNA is TGTGCCATCAGTGCCCCCAGGTCAACCTACAATGAGCAGTTCTTC. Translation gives CAISAPRSTYNEQFF.

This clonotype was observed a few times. The CDR3: CASSLVVSTEAFF. CDR3 sequence (DNA): TGTGCCAGCAGCTTAGTAGTGTCCACTGAAGCTTTCTTT. The chain employs TRBV7-9 and TRBJ1-1, with D hard to call. The V gene's germline CDR1 is SEHNR and CDR2 FQNEAQ (reference sequence). The CDR3 runs to 13 residues. V was shortened by 1 base and J by 4 bases, with 7 bases between the two germline ends.